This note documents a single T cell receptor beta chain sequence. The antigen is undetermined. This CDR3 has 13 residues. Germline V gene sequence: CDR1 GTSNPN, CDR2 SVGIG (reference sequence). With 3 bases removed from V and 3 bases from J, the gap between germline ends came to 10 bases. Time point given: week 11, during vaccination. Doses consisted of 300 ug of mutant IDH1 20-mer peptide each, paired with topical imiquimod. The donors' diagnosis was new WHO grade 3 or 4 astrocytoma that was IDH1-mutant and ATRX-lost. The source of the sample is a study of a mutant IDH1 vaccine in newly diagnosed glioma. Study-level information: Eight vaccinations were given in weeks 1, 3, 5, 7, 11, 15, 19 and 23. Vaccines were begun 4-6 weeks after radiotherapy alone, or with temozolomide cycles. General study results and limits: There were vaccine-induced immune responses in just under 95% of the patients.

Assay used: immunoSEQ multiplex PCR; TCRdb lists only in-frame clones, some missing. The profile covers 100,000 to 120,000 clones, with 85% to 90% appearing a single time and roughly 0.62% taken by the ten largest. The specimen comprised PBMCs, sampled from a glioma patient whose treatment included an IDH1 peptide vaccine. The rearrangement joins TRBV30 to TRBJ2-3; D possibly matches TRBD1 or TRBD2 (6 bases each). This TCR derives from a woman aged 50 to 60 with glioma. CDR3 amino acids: CAWSQGRTDTQYF. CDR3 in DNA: TGTGCCTGGAGCCAGGGGAGGACAGATACGCAGTATTTT.